The text below deals with one TCR beta chain. Its specificity is unknown. Method: immunoSEQ multiplex PCR; TCRdb's copy keeps in-frame clones and lacks some. Of under 30,000 clones listed, approximately 85% are singletons. This sample was taken from a study of T cells in narcolepsy. In the study overall: Patients with NT1 or NT2 and healthy control donors were enrolled. Findings and limits, study-wide: Autoreactive clonotypes reportedly recurred in blood of same and different patients, not controls.

Sequenced input: CD45RA- memory CD4+ T cells from PBMCs. The receptor's source is a human donor with narcolepsy.

Written as DNA, the CDR3 is TGTGCCACCAGCAGAGTGGGGTCCGGGAGAAATGAGCAGTTCTTC. Amino acids: CATSRVGSGRNEQFF. The V gene is TRBV15, the J gene TRBJ2-1; maybe TRBD2 (6 bases). CDR1 is LNHNV and CDR2 is YYDKDF in the germline V gene (reference sequence). The CDR3 spans 15 residues. V lost 1 base, J lost 7 bases, and 14 bases lay in between.